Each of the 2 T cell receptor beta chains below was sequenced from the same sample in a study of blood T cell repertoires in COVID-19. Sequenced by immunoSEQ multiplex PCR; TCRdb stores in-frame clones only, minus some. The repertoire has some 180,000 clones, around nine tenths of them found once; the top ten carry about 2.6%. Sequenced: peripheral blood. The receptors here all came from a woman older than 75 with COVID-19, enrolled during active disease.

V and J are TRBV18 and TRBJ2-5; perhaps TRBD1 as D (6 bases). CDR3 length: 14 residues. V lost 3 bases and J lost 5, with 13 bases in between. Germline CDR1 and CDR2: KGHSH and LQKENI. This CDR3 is CASSPGHNRETQYF. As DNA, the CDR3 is TGTGCCAGCTCACCGGGACATAATAGGGAGACCCAGTACTTC. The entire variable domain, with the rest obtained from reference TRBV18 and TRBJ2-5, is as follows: NAGVMQNPRHLVRRRGQEARLRCSPMKGHSHVYWYRQLPEEGLKFMVYLQKENIIDESGMPKERFSAEFPKEGPSILRIQQVVRGDSAAYFCASSPGHNRETQYFGPGTRLLVL.

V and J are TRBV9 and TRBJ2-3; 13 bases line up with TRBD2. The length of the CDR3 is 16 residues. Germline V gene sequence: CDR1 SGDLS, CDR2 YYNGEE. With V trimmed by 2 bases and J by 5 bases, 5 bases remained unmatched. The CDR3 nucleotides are TGTGCCAGCAGCGTGGGGACTAGCGGGATTCAAGATACGCAGTATTTT. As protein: CASSVGTSGIQDTQYF.